This T cell receptor beta chain was captured in a study of blood T cell repertoires in COVID-19 (dated by TCRdb to 2020 to 2021). In the study overall: Samples covering the acute and convalescent phases of COVID-19 were provided by collaborators in the United States, Italy and Spain. The prospective study material was composed of cDNA or gDNA derived from T cells, B-cell-depleted T cells, or PBMCs. The repertoires were made available in a free public database intended to serve as a resource for research on the immune response to SARS-CoV-2. Sample metadata almost always included a de-identified subject ID, COVID-19 status, age in years and sex. Subjects who had been exposed to COVID-19, were actively infected with it, or had recovered from it provided the deeply sampled blood TCRbeta repertoires that made up the dataset. Samples were obtained from the ongoing ImmuneRACE study (first 160 participants) and from 1,254 subjects provided by 6 global collaborators. Where available, HLA class I and class II types were obtained from metadata supplied by the sample provider rather than from assay-based typing.

Study-wide conclusions, independent of this receptor: The quantity of clinical and demographic metadata differed by source and by participant and was supplied without curation.

As for this clone: Its binding antigen is unknown. The record has no base qualities; no much larger clone is one base away.

Deletion took 2 bases off V and 1 base off J, with a span of 9 bases between the germline ends. The CDR3 measures 15 amino acids from cysteine to phenylalanine. The sequence is cut down to CDR3 DNA, 45 bases in frame from base 1. Reading the germline V gene (reference sequence) gives CDR1 SGHNT and CDR2 YYREEE. TCRbeta CDR3 regions were amplified from genomic DNA using the immunoSEQ Assay, a bias-controlled multiplex PCR. Per the original workflow: Within the assay, amplification of reference gene primers was used to estimate how many nucleated cells each sample contained. To quantify the absolute abundance of each unique TCRbeta CDR3 rearrangement, sequence reads were collapsed and filtered. For each sample, productive Simpson clonality was calculated as the square root of Simpson's diversity index across productive rearrangements. The immuneACCESS repertoire file appears here via TCRdb, limited to in-frame rearrangements. These files lack a portion of the clones; in checked studies, under half of the deficit traces to unresolved V genes, and the cause of the others is not known. V and J calls and clone size are those listed in that table; D and trimming were worked out from the DNA. The sample table shows 70,000 to 95,000 clones, and 80% to 95% are seen once. The leading ten clones occupy under 7.5% of the sample.

Collaborating institutions collected whole blood in K2EDTA tubes following their own protocols. For TCRbeta analysis, collaborator samples were shipped as frozen whole blood, as isolated PBMCs, or as DNA extracted from either sample type. Source material: peripheral blood. The rearranged chain carries TRBV5-4 and TRBJ2-2; no D gene can be assigned with confidence. The TCR was taken from an older woman with active COVID-19. In nucleotides, the sequence is TGTGCCAGCAGCTTCTATGGAGTGAACACCGGGGAGCTGTTTTTT. Its protein is CASSFYGVNTGELFF.